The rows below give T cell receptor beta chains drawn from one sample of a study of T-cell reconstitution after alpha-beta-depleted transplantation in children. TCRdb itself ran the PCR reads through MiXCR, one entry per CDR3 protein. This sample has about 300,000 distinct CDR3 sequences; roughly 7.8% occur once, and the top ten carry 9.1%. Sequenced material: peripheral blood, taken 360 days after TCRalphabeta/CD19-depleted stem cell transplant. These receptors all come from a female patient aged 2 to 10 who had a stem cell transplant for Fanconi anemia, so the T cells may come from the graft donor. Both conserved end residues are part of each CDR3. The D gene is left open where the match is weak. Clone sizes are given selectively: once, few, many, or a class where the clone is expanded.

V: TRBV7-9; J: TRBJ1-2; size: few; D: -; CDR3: CASSLSTHSGYTF
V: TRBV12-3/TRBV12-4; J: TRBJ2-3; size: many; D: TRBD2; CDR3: CASSLARTSGGDTQYF
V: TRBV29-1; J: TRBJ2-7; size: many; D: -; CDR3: CSFLTGHEQYF
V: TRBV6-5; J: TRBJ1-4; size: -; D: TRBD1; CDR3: CASSYWTGGLRNEKLFF
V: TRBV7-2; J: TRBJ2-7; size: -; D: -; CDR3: CASAGGIYEQYF
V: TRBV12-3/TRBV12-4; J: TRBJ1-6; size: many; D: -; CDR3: CASSLTDNSPLHF
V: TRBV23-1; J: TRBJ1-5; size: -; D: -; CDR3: CASSQLGTDNQPQHF
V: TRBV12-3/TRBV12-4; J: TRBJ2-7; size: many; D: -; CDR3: CASSGPGEQYF
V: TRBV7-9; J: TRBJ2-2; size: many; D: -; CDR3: CASSLLNTGELFF
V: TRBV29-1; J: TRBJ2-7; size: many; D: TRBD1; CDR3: CSVVPADRAPYEQYF
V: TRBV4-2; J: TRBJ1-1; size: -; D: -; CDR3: CASSQEPHAGTEAFF
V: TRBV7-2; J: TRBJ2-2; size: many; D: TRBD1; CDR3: CASSLIMDRVTGELFF
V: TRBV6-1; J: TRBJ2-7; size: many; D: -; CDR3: CASSRGPGYEQYF
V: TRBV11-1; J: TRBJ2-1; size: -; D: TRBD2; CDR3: CSSSFSSGGYNEQFF
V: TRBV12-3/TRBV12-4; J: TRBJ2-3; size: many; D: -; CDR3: CASREEEDTQYF
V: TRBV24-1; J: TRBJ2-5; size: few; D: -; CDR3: CATQGLQETQYF
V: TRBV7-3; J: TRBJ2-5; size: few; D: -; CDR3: CASSPVIGGETQYF
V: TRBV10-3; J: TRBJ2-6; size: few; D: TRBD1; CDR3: CAISSKGRDRPAGANVLTF
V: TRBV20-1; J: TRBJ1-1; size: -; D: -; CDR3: CSAYKGAEAFF
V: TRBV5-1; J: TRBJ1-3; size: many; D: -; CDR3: CASREDPSGNTIYF
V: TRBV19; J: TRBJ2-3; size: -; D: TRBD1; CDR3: CASSPGQVTDTQYF
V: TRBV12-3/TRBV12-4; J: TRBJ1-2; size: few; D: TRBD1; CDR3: CASSYDRGVYGYTF
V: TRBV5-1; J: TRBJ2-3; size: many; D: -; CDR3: CASSLDPLKHTDTQYF
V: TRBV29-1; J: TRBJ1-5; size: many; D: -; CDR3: CSVGRGSNQPQHF
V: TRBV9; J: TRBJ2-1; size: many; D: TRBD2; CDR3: CASSVIAGEPNNEQFF
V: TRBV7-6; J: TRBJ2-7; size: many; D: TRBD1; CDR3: CASSLGPGQGQYEQYF
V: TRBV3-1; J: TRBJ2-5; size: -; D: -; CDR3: CASSQEMARYAAQYF
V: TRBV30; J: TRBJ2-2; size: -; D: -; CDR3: CAWTGVNTGELFF
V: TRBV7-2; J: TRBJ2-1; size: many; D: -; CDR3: CASSRLGGPIYNEQFF
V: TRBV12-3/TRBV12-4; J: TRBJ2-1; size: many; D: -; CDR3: CASSLRANEQFF
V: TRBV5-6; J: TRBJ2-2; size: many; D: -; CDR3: CASSLYRVSGELFF
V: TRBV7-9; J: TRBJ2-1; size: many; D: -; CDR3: CASSLGGPWEQFF
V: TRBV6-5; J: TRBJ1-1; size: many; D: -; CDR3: CASSYDGQGLAFF
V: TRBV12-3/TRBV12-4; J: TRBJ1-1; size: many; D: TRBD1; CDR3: CASSSQGDDTEAFF
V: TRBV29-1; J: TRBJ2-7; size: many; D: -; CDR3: CSAHGGPYEQYF
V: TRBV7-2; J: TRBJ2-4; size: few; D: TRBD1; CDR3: CASSFVPGQGLSNIQYF